The 28 T cell receptor beta chains listed next were all sequenced from one sample in a study of control samples from healthy donors and cancer patients. Generated by immunoSEQ multiplex PCR, the TCRdb table keeps only in-frame clones and is missing some. The sample's table shows approximately 190,000 clones. Sample: blood. These receptors were collected from a woman younger than 45 in good health.

CDR3 bases: TGCGCCAGCAGTTCCACGGGGACGGCTGGAAACACCATATATTTT. The encoded protein is CASSSTGTAGNTIYF. The chain employs TRBV10-1 and TRBJ1-3; D is perhaps TRBD1 (5 bases). Between the trimmed V and J ends, which lost 5 bases and 2 bases, there was a span of 13 bases. The germline V gene has CDR1 WNHNN and CDR2 SYGVQD (reference sequence). This CDR3 is built from 15 residues.

The gene calls are TRBV10-1 and TRBJ1-1; the match to TRBD1 covers 9 bases. The CDR3 runs 14 residues. V dropped 2 bases and J dropped 11; count of bases not matched to a gene: 9. The germline V gene has CDR1 WNHNN and CDR2 SYGVQD (reference sequence). CDR3 DNA sequence: TGCGCCAGCAGTGAGCCGGGACAGGGTGTTTGGGCTTTCTTT. This codes for CASSEPGQGVWAFF.

The chain recombines TRBV4-1 with TRBJ2-1, with TRBD2 matching 7 bases. CDR3 size: 18 residues. Germline values: CDR1 MGHRA, CDR2 YSYEKL. The trim removed 0 bases at V and 4 bases at J, leaving 12 bases unmatched. CDR3 sequence reads: CASSQDSSGVNPYNEQFF. The CDR3 DNA is TGCGCCAGCAGCCAAGATTCCAGCGGGGTGAACCCTTACAATGAGCAGTTCTTC.

This chain connects TRBV27 to TRBJ2-7; 10 positions match TRBD2. The germline V gene has CDR1 MNHEY and CDR2 SMNVEV (reference sequence). V dropped 2 bases and J dropped 7; count of bases not matched to a gene: 5. The CDR3 has 14 amino acids. The DNA of the CDR3 is TGTGCCAGCAGTTTAAGCCTAGCGGGGGTGGAGCAGTACTTC. Translated: CASSLSLAGVEQYF.

The chain employs TRBV18 and TRBJ1-6; no clear D. V lost 3 bases, J lost 9 bases, and 3 bases lay in between. The CDR3 totals 11 residues. Germline V lookup: CDR1 KGHSH, CDR2 LQKENI. This CDR3 is CASSPGSPLHF. DNA of the CDR3: TGTGCCAGCTCACCGGGTTCACCCCTCCACTTT.

The rearrangement links TRBV28 to TRBJ2-7, with 8 bases aligning to TRBD1. Per the germline V gene, CDR1 is MDHEN and CDR2 is SYDVKM. With 6 bases clipped from V and 2 bases from J, the junction kept 9 bases outside the gene matches. The CDR3 consists of 15 residues. For the CDR3, the DNA is TGTGCCAGCAGCCCCAGGGGGCTGAGAGCCTACGAGCAGTACTTC. It specifies CASSPRGLRAYEQYF.

The chain joins TRBV2 to TRBJ1-3; unclear D gene. Per the germline V gene, CDR1 is SNHLY and CDR2 is FYNNEI. V lost 5 bases and J lost 0, with 8 bases in between. This CDR3 comprises 14 residues. CDR3 region: CASSFGSSGNTIYF. CDR3 DNA sequence: TGTGCCAGCAGTTTCGGGAGCTCTGGAAACACCATATATTTT.

This chain joins TRBV28 and TRBJ1-1; D ambiguous. Trimming pared 6 bases from V and 6 bases from J, leaving 5 bases between. Germline V gene sequence: CDR1 MDHEN, CDR2 SYDVKM. CDR3 length: 10 residues. The CDR3 here is CASRGSEAFF. CDR3 nucleotides: TGTGCCAGCAGGGGCTCTGAAGCTTTCTTT.

The rearrangement links TRBV27 to TRBJ2-1; a weak D match, TRBD2 (5 bases). Trimming took off 6 bases at V and 8 bases at J, with 11 bases between the two ends. CDR1 and CDR2 from the germline V gene are MNHEY and SMNVEV (reference sequence). CDR3 length equals 12 residues. Here the CDR3 reads CASRLGYHEQFF. Written as DNA, the CDR3 is TGTGCCAGCAGACTAGGATACCATGAGCAGTTCTTC.

The V gene is TRBV5-1, the J gene TRBJ2-7; D is uncertain. Germline CDR1 reads SGHRS; CDR2 reads YFSETQ. V was trimmed by 7 bases and J by 11 bases, leaving 7 bases between them. This CDR3 comprises 8 residues. This chain's CDR3 is CASEGKYF. The CDR3 DNA sequence: TGCGCCAGCGAAGGAAAGTACTTC.

CDR3: CASSFAGSNQPQHF. Written as DNA, the CDR3 is TGCGCCAGCAGCTTCGCCGGGAGCAATCAGCCCCAGCATTTT. V usage is TRBV5-1 and J usage is TRBJ1-5; D not certain. Trimming pared 2 bases from V and 1 base from J, leaving 7 bases between. The CDR3 runs to 14 residues. From germline, CDR1 is SGHRS and CDR2 YFSETQ.

The gene calls are TRBV19 and TRBJ2-1; a possible D gene is TRBD1 (6 bases). CDR3 size: 15 residues. The germline CDR1 and CDR2 sequences are LNHDA and SQIVND (reference sequence). V lost 8 bases and J lost 0, with 14 bases in between. The DNA for the CDR3 is TGTGCCAGTGCCCTGGGGACACACTCCTACAATGAGCAGTTCTTC. This codes for CASALGTHSYNEQFF.

The chain carries TRBV3-1 (or the pseudogene TRBV3-2) and TRBJ2-5; 12 nucleotides match TRBD2. CDR1 and CDR2 from the germline V gene are LGHDT and YNNKEL (reference sequence). This CDR3 contains 15 residues. V was pared by 0 bases and J by 11 bases, with 7 bases of the junction left unmatched. CDR3 bases: TGTGCCAGCAGCCAAGATAGCACTAGCGGGGGGCCTCAGTACTTC. The encoded protein is CASSQDSTSGGPQYF.

This sequence joins TRBV28 and TRBJ1-2, with D hard to call. This CDR3 contains 13 residues. V was shortened by 3 bases and J by 4 bases, with 9 bases between the two germline ends. Germline loops: CDR1 MDHEN, CDR2 SYDVKM. CDR3 sequence reads: CASSFGAFYGYTF. The CDR3 bases are TGTGCCAGCAGTTTCGGCGCTTTCTATGGCTACACCTTC.

The rearrangement uses TRBV21-1 and TRBJ2-7; the D call of TRBD1 is as the table states it, not checked on the DNA. TRBV21-1 is deemed a pseudogene. The CDR3 runs to 17 residues. The CDR3 loop is CASSPPSFDKSSYEQYF. The CDR3 nucleotides are TGTGCCAGCAGCCCACCGTCCTTTGACAAGAGCTCCTACGAGCAGTACTTC.

The chain links TRBV24-1 to TRBJ2-2; perhaps TRBD1 as D (6 bases). V lost 9 bases and J 1 base, leaving 11 bases between the germline ends. The CDR3 consists of 14 residues. Germline assignment: CDR1 KGHDR and CDR2 SFDVKD. CDR3 sequence reads: CATGLQGNTGELFF. The CDR3 bases are TGTGCCACCGGCCTACAGGGGAACACCGGGGAGCTGTTTTTT.

The genes are TRBV28 and TRBJ2-7, with D hard to call. Between the trimmed V and J ends, which lost 7 bases and 5 bases, there was a span of 18 bases. The CDR3 is made up of 14 amino acids. Per the germline V gene, CDR1 is MDHEN and CDR2 is SYDVKM. CDR3 DNA sequence: TGTGCCAGCACCCCGGTCGCCTCCTTGGACGAGCAGTACTTC. Encoded protein: CASTPVASLDEQYF. Variable domain in full (rest from reference TRBV28 and TRBJ2-7): DVKVTQSSRYLVKRTGEKVFLECVQDMDHENMFWYRQDPGLGLRLIYFSYDVKMKEKGDIPEGYSVSREKKERFSLILESASTNQTSMYLCASTPVASLDEQYFGPGTRLTVT.

The chain employs TRBV27 and TRBJ1-2, with TRBD1 matching 8 bases. Germline values: CDR1 MNHEY, CDR2 SMNVEV (reference sequence). The CDR3 has 14 amino acids. V was pared by 3 bases and J by 6 bases, with 6 bases of the junction left unmatched. In DNA form, the CDR3 reads TGTGCCAGCAGTTTCAACAGGGGGACACATGGCTACACCTTC. Translated: CASSFNRGTHGYTF.

The V and J genes are TRBV19 and TRBJ1-5; no clear D. CDR1 LNHDA and CDR2 SQIVND come from the germline V gene (reference sequence). This CDR3 has 16 residues. V lost 3 bases and J 1 base, leaving 13 bases between the germline ends. CDR3 nucleotides: TGTGCCAGTAGTATGATAGGCCGGGGAAGCAATCAGCCCCAGCATTTT. The encoded protein is CASSMIGRGSNQPQHF.

The V gene is TRBV28, the J gene TRBJ2-7, with 9 bases matching TRBD2. The junction had 11 bases not matched to a gene; V was cut back by 6 bases and J by 5 bases. Per germline, CDR1 MDHEN and CDR2 SYDVKM. CDR3 length: 15 amino acids. The CDR3 spells CASSPWERGDHEQYF. In nucleotides, the CDR3 is TGTGCCAGCAGCCCCTGGGAGCGGGGGGACCACGAGCAGTACTTC.

The chain carries TRBV28 and TRBJ1-2, with unresolved D. The CDR3 is 12 residues long. V was pared by 5 bases and J by 8 bases, with 12 bases between. CDR1 is MDHEN and CDR2 is SYDVKM in the germline V gene. The CDR3 here is CASSPRENGYTF. CDR3 DNA sequence: TGTGCCAGCAGTCCGCGGGAAAACGGCTACACCTTC.

The chain is built from TRBV4-1 and TRBJ2-5; D possibly matches TRBD1 or TRBD2 (5 bases each). Trimming pared 4 bases from V and 1 base from J, leaving 16 bases between. CDR1 and CDR2 (germline): MGHRA, YSYEKL. The CDR3 runs 16 residues. CDR3 in DNA: TGCGCCAGCAGCCCCCTCGGGGACGTATCCCAAGAGACCCAGTACTTC. Protein sequence: CASSPLGDVSQETQYF.

The V and J genes are TRBV5-1 and TRBJ1-4; a weak D match, TRBD1 (5 bases). The CDR3 length is 14 residues. Germline V gives CDR1 SGHRS, CDR2 YFSETQ. V gave up 3 bases and J gave up 8 bases, with 14 bases separating them. The CDR3 region has the DNA TGCGCCAGCAGCTCAGGGACGAAGGAAGAAAAACTGTTTTTT. It codes for CASSSGTKEEKLFF.

This rearrangement joins TRBV27 to TRBJ2-1; D might be TRBD1 (6 bases). The CDR3 totals 15 residues. V lost 4 bases, J lost 5 bases, and 15 bases lay in between. The germline gives CDR1 MNHEY, CDR2 SMNVEV (reference sequence). CDR3 DNA: TGTGCCAGCAGTTCACCCCGGACAGCTAACAATGAGCAGTTCTTC. Translation gives CASSSPRTANNEQFF.

J is TRBJ1-2 and V is TRBV27; D unresolved. CDR1 and CDR2 from the germline V gene are MNHEY and SMNVEV (reference sequence). V lost 1 base to trimming and J lost 3 bases, with 12 bases between them. The CDR3 is 15 amino acids. This CDR3 is CASSLYWGIDYGYTF. CDR3 DNA: TGTGCCAGCAGTTTATATTGGGGTATCGACTATGGCTACACCTTC.

The CDR3 reads CASLLGGVYNEQFF. The CDR3 bases are TGTGCCAGCCTACTTGGAGGAGTTTACAATGAGCAGTTCTTC. V is TRBV6-5 and J is TRBJ2-1; weak D call: TRBD2 (5 bases). CDR1 and CDR2 (germline): MNHEY, SVGAGI. Trimming stripped 8 bases from V and 4 bases from J, with 15 bases between. The CDR3 spans 14 residues.

This rearrangement joins TRBV3-1 (or the pseudogene TRBV3-2) to TRBJ2-1; D is perhaps TRBD2 (7 bases). V shed 2 bases and J shed 9 bases, with 17 bases lying between them. The V gene's germline CDR1 is LGHDT and CDR2 YNNKEL (reference sequence). The length of the CDR3 is 15 residues. The DNA of the CDR3 is TGTGCCAGCAGCCAATTGGGGGGGGGCCTCTCTGAGCAGTTCTTC. Protein sequence: CASSQLGGGLSEQFF.

CDR3 coding DNA: TGTGCCAGCAGCTTAAGTATCGCGGTAGTCTATGGCTACACCTTC. It yields the protein CASSLSIAVVYGYTF. The rearrangement joins TRBV7-2 to TRBJ1-2; D unresolved. The CDR3 has 15 residues. The germline V and J ends were trimmed by 2 bases and 4 bases, with 14 bases remaining between them. Per the germline V gene, CDR1 is SGHTA and CDR2 is FQGNSA. The full variable domain, its missing parts supplied by reference TRBV7-2 and TRBJ1-2, is GAGVSQSPSNKVTEKGKDVELRCDPISGHTALYWYRQSLGQGLEFLIYFQGNSAPDKSGLPSDRFSAERTGGSVSTLTIQRTQQEDSAVYLCASSLSIAVVYGYTFGSGTRLTVV.